Here is one T cell receptor (beta chain) with its context. The target antigen is unknown. The PCR was carried out with 60 Vbeta primers and 13 Jbeta primers. Authors' methods: It was a later analysis that counted roughly 80 million unique TCR beta chains, of which about 10 million were shared. This table comes from immunoSEQ multiplex PCR, and its TCRdb copy is limited to in-frame clones, with some not included. From that table come the V and J calls and clone size; the DNA was used to work out D and trimming. The sample lists 35,000 to 55,000 clones, approximately 47% occurring once. This sample was taken from a study of cytomegalovirus exposure and HLA in healthy donors. Healthy bone marrow donors formed the donor group. The CDR3 is 15 residues long. V was pared by 1 base and J by 4 bases, with 5 bases of the junction left unmatched. Germline CDR1 LGHNA, CDR2 YNFKEQ. Study observations and caveats: Follow-up analysis later connected one missense variant in DCLRE1C with trimming of TCR beta V- and J-genes. Exclusion applied to some V segments, including TRBV6-2 and TRBV6-3, as they were indistinguishable.

The rearrangement links TRBV4-2 to TRBJ2-7; TRBD2 matches 9 bases. Sequenced: PBMCs. The sequence was collected from a man aged 55 to 70 in good health and CMV-seronegative. The chain's CDR3 is CASSQAAGGTYEQYF. The CDR3 region has the DNA TGTGCCAGCAGCCAAGCCGCGGGGGGGACATACGAGCAGTACTTC.